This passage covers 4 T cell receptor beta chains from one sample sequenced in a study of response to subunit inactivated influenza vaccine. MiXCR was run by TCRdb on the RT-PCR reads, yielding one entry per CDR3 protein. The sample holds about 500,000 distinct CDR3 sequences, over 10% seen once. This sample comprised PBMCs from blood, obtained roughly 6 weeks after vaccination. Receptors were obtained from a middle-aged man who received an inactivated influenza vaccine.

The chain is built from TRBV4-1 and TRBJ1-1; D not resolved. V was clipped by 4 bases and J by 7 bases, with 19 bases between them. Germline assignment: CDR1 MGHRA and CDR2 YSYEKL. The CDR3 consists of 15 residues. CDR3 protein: CASSPLWALRIEAFF. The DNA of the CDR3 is TGCGCCAGCAGCCCTCTTTGGGCCTTGAGAATTGAAGCTTTCTTT.

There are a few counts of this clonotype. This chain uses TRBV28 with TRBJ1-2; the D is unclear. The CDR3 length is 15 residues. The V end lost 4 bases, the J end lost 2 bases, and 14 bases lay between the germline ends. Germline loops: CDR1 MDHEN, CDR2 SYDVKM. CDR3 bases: TGTGCCAGCAGTTCCTCGGCGGCCCCAAACTATGGCTACACCTTC. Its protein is CASSSSAAPNYGYTF.

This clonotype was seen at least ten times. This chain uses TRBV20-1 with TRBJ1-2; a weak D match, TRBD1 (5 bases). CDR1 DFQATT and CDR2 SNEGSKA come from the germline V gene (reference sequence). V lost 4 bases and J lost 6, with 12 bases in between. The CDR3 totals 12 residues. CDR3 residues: CSAMQGLDGYTF. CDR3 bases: TGCAGTGCTATGCAGGGTCTCGATGGCTACACCTTC.

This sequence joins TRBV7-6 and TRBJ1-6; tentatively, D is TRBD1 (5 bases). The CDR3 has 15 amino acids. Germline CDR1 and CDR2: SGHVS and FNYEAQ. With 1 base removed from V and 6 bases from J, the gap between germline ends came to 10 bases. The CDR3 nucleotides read TGTGCCAGCAGCTTAGGTCAGGGCTCTAATTCACCCCTCCACTTT. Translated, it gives CASSLGQGSNSPLHF.